This record covers a single T cell receptor (beta chain). CDR3 length: 11 residues. Between the trimmed V and J ends, which lost 1 base and 10 bases, there was a span of 10 bases. Germline lookup yields CDR1 GTSNPN and CDR2 SVGIG (reference sequence). The data are from a study of shared clonotypes between healthy human individuals. Libraries were prepared by immunoSEQ multiplex PCR; TCRdb keeps only in-frame clonotypes and omits some of them. The sample holds over 1.4 million clones, around 97% seen once. The V and J genes are TRBV30 and TRBJ1-2, with a possible D match to TRBD1 (5 bases). The TCR was taken from a man younger than 40 in good health. Material for sequencing was naive CD4+ T cells sorted from blood. Specified subset: CD45RA+ positively selected. In DNA form, the CDR3 reads TGTGCCTGGAGTGGGGGGGGTTCCTACACCTTC. It specifies CAWSGGGSYTF.